Sequencing of this T cell receptor beta chain was carried out in a study of cytomegalovirus exposure and HLA in healthy donors (dated by TCRdb to about 2017). Study-wide context: An earlier analysis of approximately 600 of the donors reported approximately 270 Gb of sequence data and some 120 million unique TCR beta sequences from about 200 million T cells. An early release that covered roughly 600 HLA-typed donors contained approximately 300 gigabases of sequencing data and 75 million to 100 million unique TCR sequences. Among the roughly 400 genotyped donors, approximately 77% belonged to the genetic ancestry cluster associated with self-reported Caucasian donors. The study was designed to test whether signatures of past pathogen exposure could be identified by cataloging public T cell receptors. The study profiled the T cell repertoires of 550 to 700 subjects by immunosequencing and related them to cytomegalovirus serostatus. A separate validation cohort of 100 to 150 different subjects was used in addition to the approximately 610-subject first cohort. To predict cytomegalovirus infection status, the study combined high-throughput TCR immunosequencing, statistical association of individual TCRs with disease status, and machine learning. To study patterns of TCR occurrence, a later analysis re-analyzed previously published TCR beta repertoires from 550 to 800 donors and added high-resolution HLA genotyping. Rather than drawing on any new phenotypic data, the later analysis identified candidate immune exposures from TCR beta sequences and the way those sequences occurred across donors. An earlier analysis of approximately 500 of the donors applied high-throughput TCR beta sequencing to assess whether each TCR beta V gene segment acted as functional or pseudogenic. Donor age, sex, ethnicity and CMV serostatus were compiled alongside the repertoire data. In a later genetic analysis, genome-wide SNP genotypes for about 55% of the roughly 670 donors were used, and that subset was treated as a discovery cohort. All discovery cohort repertoires had been generated using a single sequencing platform. Class I and class II HLA loci were covered by the typing at four-digit resolution. Typing coverage differed by locus: A, B, C, DRB1 and DQB1 were typed in roughly 629-630 donors, DQA1 in about 510, DPA1 in over 600, and DPB1 in just under 490. Because of strong linkage in the cohort, 4 to 6 DR-DQ haplotypes were treated as single units for association and clustering. On average, approximately 250,000 unique TCR beta nucleotide sequences were sequenced per donor among a few hundred genotyped donors of the cohort, with roughly 18% of those sequences being non-productive. Summary of the overall study and its limitations: When HLA alleles, especially DR and DQ, strongly co-occurred, attributing TCR associations to individual alleles was difficult. A later analysis found that HLA-associated TCR beta chains were more clonally expanded and had lower generation probabilities than equally common non-associated chains. The authors suggested that the approach could potentially be generalized to other disease states and immunological phenotypes. In vitro tests confirmed that a few of the cytomegalovirus-associated TCR beta chains recognize cytomegalovirus antigens. According to a later genetic analysis, donors in an Asian-associated ancestry cluster had fewer N-insertions in productive TCRs than the approximately 630-donor mean. An earlier analysis of approximately 530 of the donors showed that most TCR beta V segments appeared in productive rearrangements either about 87% or about 30% of the time, which broadly matched IMGT annotations. In both the original and validation cohorts, the classifier was reported to diagnose cytomegalovirus status with high specificity and sensitivity. A later analysis found that most CMV-associated TCR beta chains appeared HLA-restricted, with HLA associations seemingly driven largely by CMV exposure. Because HLA typing was missing for some donors at each locus, association tests included only the typed subset. Some IMGT-functional V segments, including TRBV6-2 and TRBV6-3, could not be told apart with the 87-base-pair reads, so those segments were excluded. Roughly uniform sequencing depth across donors was assumed in presence/absence analyses, although this assumption may not hold. In a later analysis, TCR association rates were found to vary across HLA loci, with the most associated TCRs seen for DRB1 alleles and the fewest for HLA-C alleles. While some public TCRs were present in many individuals, most TCR sequences turned up only very rarely across donors. A cluster of highly shared sequence variants was judged likely to represent a technical artifact of the sequencing pipeline. Several of the top co-occurrence clusters appeared to be linked to parvovirus B19, influenza, CMV and Epstein-Barr virus, according to a later analysis. The study listed approximately 150 TCR beta chains as associated with cytomegalovirus. At a false discovery rate of 0.05, a later analysis linked about 17,000 TCR beta sequences to specific HLA alleles. Correlated functional status among segregating V segments might reflect linkage disequilibrium, but an unknown experimental factor could not be ruled out. An association between a missense DCLRE1C variant and V-gene and J-gene trimming of TCR beta chains was found in a later genetic analysis and replicated in an independent cohort. The only immune exposure information available for the cohort was CMV serostatus. The earlier analysis of about 600 of the donors excluded 15 to 20 rarely observed V segments, including chromosome 9 orphons, because counts were too low. A further reported finding was that TCR beta sequences accurately predicted the HLA-A and HLA-B alleles for most subjects in the first cohort. The cohort was sequenced for TCR beta chains only, and without alpha or paired-chain data the features that could be detected were limited.

Points on this clone: The antigen this receptor binds is unknown. There are no base qualities to consult, and no much larger clone falls within one base.

Clipping removes 4 bases from V and 8 bases from J, with 10 as the unmatched junction base count. From a lookup of the germline V gene (reference sequence), CDR1 and CDR2 are GTSNPN and SVGIG. From the cysteine through the phenylalanine, the CDR3 covers 14 amino acids. Left in the record is the CDR3 DNA by itself, 42 bases read in frame from the first base. The cohort was made up of roughly 670 healthy bone marrow donors. At the time of sampling, all cohort members were nominally healthy, though unrecorded immune exposures were likely present. The donor was CMV seronegative and belonged to the group of roughly 330 seronegative cohort members. A peripheral blood sample was provided by each donor, and peripheral blood mononuclear cells were used for TCR beta sequencing. Genomic DNA extraction from the blood cell samples was performed with the Qiagen DNeasy Blood Extraction Kit. The library was obtained by the immunoSEQ multiplex PCR assay. A mixture of 60 forward primers for TCR Vbeta segments and 13 reverse primers for TCR Jbeta segments was used in the multiplex PCR. A multiplex PCR assay on genomic DNA amplified the CDR3 region of rearranged TCR beta genes. The amplified TCR beta libraries were sequenced on the Illumina HiSeq System as 87-base-pair reads. The original pipeline was this. A later analysis tallied around 82 million unique TCR beta chains across the 550 to 850 repertoires, and some 10 million of those chains were shared by two or more donors. A nearest-neighbor algorithm error-corrected the raw reads and collapsed the reads into unique sequences, merging closely related sequences to remove PCR and sequencing errors. To assign V, D and J gene segments, CDR3 sequences were aligned to IMGT reference sequences. Each retained sequence needed at least a six-nucleotide match to both a V gene segment and a J gene segment. Rearrangements were classified as productive when the CDR3 lacked stop codons and remained in frame with V and J, and all other rearrangements were classified as non-productive. Following IMGT convention, CDR3 was defined as the stretch from the second conserved V-encoded cysteine to the conserved J-encoded phenylalanine. In an earlier analysis of roughly 580 of the donors, sequences lacking an unambiguous match to a single V gene segment were excluded. In an earlier analysis of several hundred of the donors, V segments were called functional above 56.7% productive rearrangements and were called segregating when the between-donor standard deviation exceeded 5%. To diagnose cytomegalovirus status from the catalog of TCR beta chain sequences, a statistical classification framework was built. V and J gene assignment, in a later analysis, came from comparing TCR nucleotide sequences with IMGT/GENE-DB human TR gene sequences. A later analysis assigned CDR3 sequences and most-parsimonious VDJ recombination scenarios with the TCRdist pipeline. In a later analysis, every TCR beta chain was defined by the combination of its CDR3 amino acid sequence and its V-gene family, and reads without a unique V-gene family were dropped. A later analysis removed several hundred highly shared, low-generation-probability nucleotide sequences to deal with suspected cross-contamination and a sequencing artifact. A later analysis calculated a clonal expansion index for each public chain from normalized within-repertoire ranks of inferred template counts. In a later analysis, generation probabilities were computed with a VDJ recombination model fitted to out-of-frame rearrangements, and the resulting probabilities were checked against IGoR. In a later analysis, hypergeometric tests were used to score TCR-TCR, TCR-HLA and TCR-CMV co-occurrence, with a repertoire-size bias correction applied to TCR pairs. In a later analysis, false discovery rates were estimated by permuting HLA or CMV assignments 20 times. In a later analysis, co-occurring TCRs were grouped with DBSCAN, and TCRdist sequence similarity was added when clustering was performed within HLA-allele-positive subsets. Co-occurrence clustering excluded repertoires with fewer than 30,000 or more than 120,000 public chains, plus five with anomalous nucleotide sharing. Here the immuneACCESS table is served through TCRdb, limited to in-frame sequences with V and J called. Missing clones are a known gap in these copies; in checked studies unresolved V genes cover under half, and the rest lacks a known reason. Clonal size and the V and J genes are those of that table, whereas D and trimming came from the DNA. The sample yields over 250,000 clones; roughly two thirds were counted once. In total, the top ten clones hold over 2% of the sample.

The rearranged segments are TRBV30 and TRBJ2-3; 9 junctional bases match TRBD2. The TCR comes from a female donor in good health and CMV-seronegative. The material sequenced was PBMCs. The CDR3 reads CAWKRGTSRGTQYF. In nucleotide form, the sequence is TGTGCCTGGAAGAGGGGGACTAGCCGGGGTACGCAGTATTTT.